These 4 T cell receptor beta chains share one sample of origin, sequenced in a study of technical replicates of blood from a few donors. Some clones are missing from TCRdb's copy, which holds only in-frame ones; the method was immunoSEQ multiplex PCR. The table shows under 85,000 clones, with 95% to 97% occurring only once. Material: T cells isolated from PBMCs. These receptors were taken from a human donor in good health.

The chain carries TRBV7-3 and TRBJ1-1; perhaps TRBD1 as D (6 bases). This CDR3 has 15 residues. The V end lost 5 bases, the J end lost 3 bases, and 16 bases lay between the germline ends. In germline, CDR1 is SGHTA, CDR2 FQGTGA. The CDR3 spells CASSRTRGGHTEAFF. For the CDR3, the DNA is TGTGCCAGCAGCCGTACCCGCGGGGGGCACACTGAAGCTTTCTTT.

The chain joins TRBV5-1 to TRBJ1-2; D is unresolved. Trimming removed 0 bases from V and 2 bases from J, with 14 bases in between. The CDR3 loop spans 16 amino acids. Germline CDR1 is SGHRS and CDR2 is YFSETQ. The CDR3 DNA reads TGCGCCAGCAGCTTGGATCGGGGTCCGACAAACTATGGCTACACCTTC. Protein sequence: CASSLDRGPTNYGYTF.

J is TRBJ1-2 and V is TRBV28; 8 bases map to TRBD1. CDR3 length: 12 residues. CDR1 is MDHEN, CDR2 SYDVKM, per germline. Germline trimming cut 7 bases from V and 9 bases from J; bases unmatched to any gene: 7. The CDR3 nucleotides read TGTGCCAGCATACGGACAGGGCAAAGCTACACCTTC. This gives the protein CASIRTGQSYTF.

The DNA for the CDR3 is TGTGCCAGTAGTATAGTGGGACAGTTCAATCAGCCCCAGCATTTT. Amino acids: CASSIVGQFNQPQHF. The chain combines TRBV19 with TRBJ1-5; 7 bases align to TRBD1. The germline V gene has CDR1 LNHDA and CDR2 SQIVND (reference sequence). The CDR3 has 15 amino acids. V lost 1 base, J lost 3 bases, and 3 bases stayed unmatched. The full variable domain, rest sourced from reference TRBV19 and TRBJ1-5, is DGGITQSPKYLFRKEGQNVTLSCEQNLNHDAMYWYRQDPGQGLRLIYYSQIVNDFQKGDIAEGYSVSREKKESFPLTVTSAQKNPTAFYLCASSIVGQFNQPQHFGDGTRLSIL.